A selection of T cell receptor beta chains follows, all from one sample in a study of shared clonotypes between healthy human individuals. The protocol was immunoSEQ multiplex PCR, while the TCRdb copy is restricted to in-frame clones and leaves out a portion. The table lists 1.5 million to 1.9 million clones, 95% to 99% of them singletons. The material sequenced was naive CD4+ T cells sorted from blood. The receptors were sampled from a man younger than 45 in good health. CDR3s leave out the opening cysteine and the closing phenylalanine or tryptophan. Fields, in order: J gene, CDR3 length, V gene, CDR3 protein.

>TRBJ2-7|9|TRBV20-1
SSGKTYEQY
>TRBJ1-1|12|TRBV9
ASSPAGRATEAF
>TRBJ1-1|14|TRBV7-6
ASSLTTGGVNTEAF
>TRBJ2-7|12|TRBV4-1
ASSQARESREQY
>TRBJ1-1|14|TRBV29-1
SAAIGLGWGNTEAF
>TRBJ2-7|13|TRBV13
ASSFKGQANYEQY
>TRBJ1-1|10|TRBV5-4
ASSPRNTEAF
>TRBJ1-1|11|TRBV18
ASFPGSNTEAF
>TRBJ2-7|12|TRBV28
ASSLAGRSYEQY
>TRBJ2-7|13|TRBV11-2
ASSLDGPGAYEQY
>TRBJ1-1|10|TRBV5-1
ASGGRHSEAF
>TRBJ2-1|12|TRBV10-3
AITEGRTYNEQF
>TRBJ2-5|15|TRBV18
ASSPRSIAGGQETQY
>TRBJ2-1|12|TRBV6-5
ASSYTVARDEQF
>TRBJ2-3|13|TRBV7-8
ASSWWTGSGDTQY
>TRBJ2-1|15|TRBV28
ASSSSIKGRALNEQF
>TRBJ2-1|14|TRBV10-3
AISGAGGLSYNEQF
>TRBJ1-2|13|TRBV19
ASTKDRGLLYGYT
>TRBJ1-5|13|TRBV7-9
ASIRRRGVRQPQH
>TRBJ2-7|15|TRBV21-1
ASSNGVKGQGSEEQY
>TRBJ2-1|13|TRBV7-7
ASSLGSRTNNEQF
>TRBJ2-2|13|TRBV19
ASSILAGATGELF
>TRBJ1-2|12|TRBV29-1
SVAEAGTSGGYT
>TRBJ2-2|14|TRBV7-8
ASSLRGRANTGELF